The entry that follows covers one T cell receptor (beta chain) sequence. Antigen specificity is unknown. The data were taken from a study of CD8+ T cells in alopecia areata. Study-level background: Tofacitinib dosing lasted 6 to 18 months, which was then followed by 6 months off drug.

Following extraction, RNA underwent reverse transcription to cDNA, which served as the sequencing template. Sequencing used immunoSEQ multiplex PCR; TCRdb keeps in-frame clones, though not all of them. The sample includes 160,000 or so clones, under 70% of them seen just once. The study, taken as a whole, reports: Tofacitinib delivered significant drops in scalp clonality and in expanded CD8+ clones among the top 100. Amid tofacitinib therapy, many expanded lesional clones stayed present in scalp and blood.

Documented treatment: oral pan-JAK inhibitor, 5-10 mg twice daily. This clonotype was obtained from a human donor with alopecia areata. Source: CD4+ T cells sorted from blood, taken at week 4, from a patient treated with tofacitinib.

Written as DNA, the CDR3 is TGCGCCAGCAGCCAAGATCCCGGGCGGGGGGCCCAGTACTTC. Translation gives CASSQDPGRGAQYF. J is TRBJ2-5 and V is TRBV4-3; TRBD2 aligns across 8 bases. The CDR3 has 14 amino acids. Trimming removed 0 bases from V and 9 bases from J; junction bases left unmatched: 6. CDR1 and CDR2 from the germline V gene are LGHNA and YSLEER.